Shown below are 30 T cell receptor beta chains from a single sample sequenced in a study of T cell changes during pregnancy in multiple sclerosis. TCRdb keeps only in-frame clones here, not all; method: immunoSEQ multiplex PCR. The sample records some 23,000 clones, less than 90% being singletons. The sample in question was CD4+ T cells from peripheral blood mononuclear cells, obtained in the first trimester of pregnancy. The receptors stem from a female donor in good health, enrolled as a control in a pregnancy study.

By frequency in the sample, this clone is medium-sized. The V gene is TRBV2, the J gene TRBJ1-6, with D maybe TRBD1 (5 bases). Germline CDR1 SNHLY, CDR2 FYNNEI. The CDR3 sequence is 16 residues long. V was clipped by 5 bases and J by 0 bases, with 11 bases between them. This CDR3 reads CASSIRQSSYNSPLHF. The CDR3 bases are TGTGCCAGCAGTATCCGACAGAGCTCCTATAATTCACCCCTCCACTTT.

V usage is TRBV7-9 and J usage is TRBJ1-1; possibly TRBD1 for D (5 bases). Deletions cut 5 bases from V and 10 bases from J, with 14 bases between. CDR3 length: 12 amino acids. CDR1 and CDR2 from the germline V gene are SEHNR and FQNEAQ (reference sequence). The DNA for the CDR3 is TGTGCCAGCAGCCAAGCTTTCGGGGGAGCTTTCTTT. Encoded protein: CASSQAFGGAFF.

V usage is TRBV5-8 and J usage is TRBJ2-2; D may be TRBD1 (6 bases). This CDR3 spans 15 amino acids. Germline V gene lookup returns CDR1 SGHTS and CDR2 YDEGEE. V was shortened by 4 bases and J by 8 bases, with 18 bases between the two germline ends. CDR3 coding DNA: TGTGCCAGCAGCCGGGACAAAAAAAAGCCAGGGGAGCTGTTTTTT. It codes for CASSRDKKKPGELFF.

This CDR3 reads CASSLDGNYGYTF. DNA of the CDR3: TGTGCCAGCAGCTTAGACGGGAACTATGGCTACACCTTC. This sequence joins TRBV7-9 and TRBJ1-2; D ambiguous. Per the germline V gene, CDR1 is SEHNR and CDR2 is FQNEAQ (reference sequence). CDR3 length equals 13 residues. Trimming left V 1 base short and J 2 bases short, with 5 bases between.

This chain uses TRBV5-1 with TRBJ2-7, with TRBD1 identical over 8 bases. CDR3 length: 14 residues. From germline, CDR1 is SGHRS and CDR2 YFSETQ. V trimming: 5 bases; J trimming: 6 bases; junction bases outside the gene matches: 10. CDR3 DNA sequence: TGCGCCAGCAGTTCAGGGGGCCCACCCTCCGAGCAGTACTTC. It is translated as CASSSGGPPSEQYF.

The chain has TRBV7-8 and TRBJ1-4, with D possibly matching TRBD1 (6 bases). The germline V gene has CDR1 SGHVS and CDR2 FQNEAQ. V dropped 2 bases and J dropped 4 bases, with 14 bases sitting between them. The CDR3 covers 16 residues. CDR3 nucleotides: TGTGCCAGCAGCTTAAACACAGGGCCTCTTAATGAAAAACTGTTTTTT. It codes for CASSLNTGPLNEKLFF.

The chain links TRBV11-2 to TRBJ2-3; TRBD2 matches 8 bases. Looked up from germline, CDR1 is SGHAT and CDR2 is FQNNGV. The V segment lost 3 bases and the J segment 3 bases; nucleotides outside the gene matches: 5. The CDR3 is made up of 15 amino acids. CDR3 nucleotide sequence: TGTGCCAGCAGCTTTTCGGGGGGGCCGACAGATACGCAGTATTTT. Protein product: CASSFSGGPTDTQYF. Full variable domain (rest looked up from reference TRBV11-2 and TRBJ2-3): EAGVAQSPRYKIIEKRQSVAFWCNPISGHATLYWYQQILGQGPKLLIQFQNNGVVDDSQLPKDRFSAERLKGVDSTLKIQPAKLEDSAVYLCASSFSGGPTDTQYFGPGTRLTVL.

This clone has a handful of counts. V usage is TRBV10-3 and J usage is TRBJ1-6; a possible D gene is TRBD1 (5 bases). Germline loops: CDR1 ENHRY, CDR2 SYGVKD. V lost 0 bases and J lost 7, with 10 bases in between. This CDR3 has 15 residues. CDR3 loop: CAISESGRANSPLHF. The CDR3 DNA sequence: TGTGCCATCAGTGAGTCCGGCAGGGCCAATTCACCCCTCCACTTT.

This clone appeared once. The CDR3 loop is CASSRRAGGNTGELFF. For the CDR3, the DNA is TGTGCCAGCAGCCGTCGAGCGGGGGGGAACACCGGGGAGCTGTTTTTT. This rearrangement joins TRBV7-8 to TRBJ2-2; TRBD2 agrees at 9 bases. V dropped 5 bases and J dropped 1; count of bases not matched to a gene: 5. CDR3 length: 16 residues. Per germline, CDR1 SGHVS and CDR2 FQNEAQ.

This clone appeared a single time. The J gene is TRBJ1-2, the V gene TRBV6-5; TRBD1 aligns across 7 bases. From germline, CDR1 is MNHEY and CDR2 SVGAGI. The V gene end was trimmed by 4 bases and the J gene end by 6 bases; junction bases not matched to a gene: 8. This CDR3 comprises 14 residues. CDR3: CASSFRGHEDGYTF. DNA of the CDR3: TGTGCCAGCAGTTTTAGGGGGCATGAGGATGGCTACACCTTC.

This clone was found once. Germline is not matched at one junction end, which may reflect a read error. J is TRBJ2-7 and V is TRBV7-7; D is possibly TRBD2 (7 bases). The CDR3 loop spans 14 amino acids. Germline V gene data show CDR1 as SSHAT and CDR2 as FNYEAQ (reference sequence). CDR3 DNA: TGTGCTAGCAGCAATGGGGGGGGCGACGGGGAGCAGTACTTC. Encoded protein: CASSNGGGDGEQYF.

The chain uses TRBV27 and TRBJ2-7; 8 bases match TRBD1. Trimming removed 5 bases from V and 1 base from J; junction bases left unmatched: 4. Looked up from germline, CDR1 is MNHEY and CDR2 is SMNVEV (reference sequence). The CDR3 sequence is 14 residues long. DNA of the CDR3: TGTGCCAGCAGTCCGTGGACAGGGTCCTACGAGCAGTACTTC. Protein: CASSPWTGSYEQYF.

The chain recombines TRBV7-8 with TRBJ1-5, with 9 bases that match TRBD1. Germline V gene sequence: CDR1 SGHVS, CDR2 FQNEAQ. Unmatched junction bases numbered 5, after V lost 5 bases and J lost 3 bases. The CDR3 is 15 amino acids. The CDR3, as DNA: TGTGCCAGCAGCCCAAGGACAGGGGTCAATCAGCCCCAGCATTTT. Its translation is CASSPRTGVNQPQHF.

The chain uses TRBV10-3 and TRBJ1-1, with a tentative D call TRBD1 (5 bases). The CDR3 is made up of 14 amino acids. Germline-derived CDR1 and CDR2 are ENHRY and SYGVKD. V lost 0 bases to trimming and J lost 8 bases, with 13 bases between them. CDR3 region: CAISESTAEGEAFF. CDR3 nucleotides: TGTGCCATCAGTGAGTCGACGGCGGAGGGGGAAGCTTTCTTT.

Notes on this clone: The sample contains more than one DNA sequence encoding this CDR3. The CDR3 nucleotides read TGTGCCAGCAGTGAAGGTGCAGGGGCCTCTGGGGCCAACGTCCTGACTTTC. This sequence encodes CASSEGAGASGANVLTF. The gene calls are TRBV6-1 and TRBJ2-6, with TRBD1 as a possible D gene (6 bases). The length of the CDR3 is 17 residues. Germline V gives CDR1 MNHNS, CDR2 SASEGT. Trimming shortened V by 1 base and J by 0 bases, and 10 bases separated the two germline ends.

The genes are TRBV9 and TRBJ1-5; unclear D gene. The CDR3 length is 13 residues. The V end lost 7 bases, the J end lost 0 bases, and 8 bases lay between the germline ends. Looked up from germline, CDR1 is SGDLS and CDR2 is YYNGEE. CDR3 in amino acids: CASGGISNQPQHF. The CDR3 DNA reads TGTGCCAGCGGAGGAATTAGCAATCAGCCCCAGCATTTT.

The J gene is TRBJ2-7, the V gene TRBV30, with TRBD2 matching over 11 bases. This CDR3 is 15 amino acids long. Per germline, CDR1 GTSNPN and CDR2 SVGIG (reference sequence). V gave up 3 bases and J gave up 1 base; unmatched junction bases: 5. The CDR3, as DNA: TGTGCCTGGAGGCCCCTAGCGGGAGGTTCCTACGAGCAGTACTTC. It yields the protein CAWRPLAGGSYEQYF.

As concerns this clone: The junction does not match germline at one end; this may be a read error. The CDR3 sequence is CASSSGGGPADTQYF. As DNA, the CDR3 is TGTGCTAGCAGCTCGGGCGGGGGTCCCGCAGATACGCAGTATTTT. The V call is TRBV7-7, the J call TRBJ2-3; TRBD2 agrees at 7 bases. This CDR3 has 15 amino acids. CDR1 and CDR2 from the germline V gene are SSHAT and FNYEAQ (reference sequence). The full variable domain, in which reference TRBV7-7 and TRBJ2-3 provide the parts outside the CDR3, is GAGVSQSPRYKVTKRGQDVTLRCDPISSHATLYWYQQALGQGPEFLTYFNYEAQPDKSGLPSDRFSAERPEGSISTLTIQRTEQRDSAMYRCASSSGGGPADTQYFGPGTRLTVL.

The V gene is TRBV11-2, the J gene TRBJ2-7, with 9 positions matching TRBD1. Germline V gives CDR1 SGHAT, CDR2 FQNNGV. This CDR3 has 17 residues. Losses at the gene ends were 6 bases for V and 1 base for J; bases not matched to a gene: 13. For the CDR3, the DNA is TGTGCCAGCAGGCCGGGGACAGGGAGGTCGGGGTCCTACGAGCAGTACTTC. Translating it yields CASRPGTGRSGSYEQYF.

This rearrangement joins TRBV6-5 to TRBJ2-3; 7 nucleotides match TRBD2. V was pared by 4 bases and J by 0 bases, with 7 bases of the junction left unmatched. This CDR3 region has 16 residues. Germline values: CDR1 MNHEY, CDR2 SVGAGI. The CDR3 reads CASSSNGGDSTDTQYF. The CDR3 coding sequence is TGTGCCAGCAGTTCCAATGGGGGGGACAGCACAGATACGCAGTATTTT.

The CDR3 DNA sequence: TGTGCCAGCAGCTCGGACAGGGCGGCAAAACTGTTTTTT. Amino acid sequence: CASSSDRAAKLFF. This chain uses TRBV5-6 with TRBJ1-4, with 8 bases aligning to TRBD1. V gave up 3 bases and J gave up 10 bases; unmatched junction bases: 5. The CDR3 is 13 amino acids. CDR1 SGHDT and CDR2 YYEEEE come from the germline V gene.

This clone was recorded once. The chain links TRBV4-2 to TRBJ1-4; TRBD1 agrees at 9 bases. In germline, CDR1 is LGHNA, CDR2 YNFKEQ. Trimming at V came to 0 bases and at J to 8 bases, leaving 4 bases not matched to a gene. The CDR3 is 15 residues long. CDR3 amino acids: CASSQEQGAQEKLFF. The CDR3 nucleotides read TGTGCCAGCAGCCAAGAACAGGGGGCTCAGGAAAAACTGTTTTTT.

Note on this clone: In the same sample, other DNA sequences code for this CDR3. CDR3 nucleotide sequence: TGTGCCAGCAGTGAAGGGACTAGCGGGAGTTACGAGCAGTACTTC. Its translation is CASSEGTSGSYEQYF. This chain links TRBV6-1 with TRBJ2-7, with 13 bases aligning to TRBD2. The CDR3 loop spans 15 amino acids. Germline V gene data show CDR1 as MNHNS and CDR2 as SASEGT. The V gene end was trimmed by 1 base and the J gene end by 4 bases; junction bases not matched to a gene: 1.

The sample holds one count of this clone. CDR3 in DNA: TGTGCCAGCAGCTTAGATGCAGGACAGGGAAGGTATCAGCCCCAGCATTTT. Translating gives CASSLDAGQGRYQPQHF. V gene TRBV11-2 combines with J gene TRBJ1-5; 8 bases align to TRBD1. CDR1 SGHAT and CDR2 FQNNGV come from the germline V gene. This CDR3 spans 17 amino acids. J lost 5 bases, V lost 0 bases, and 9 bases had no gene match.

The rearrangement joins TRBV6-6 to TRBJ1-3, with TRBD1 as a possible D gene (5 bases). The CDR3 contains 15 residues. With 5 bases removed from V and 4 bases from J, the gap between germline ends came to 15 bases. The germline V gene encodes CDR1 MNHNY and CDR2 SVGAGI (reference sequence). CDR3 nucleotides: TGTGCCAGCAGTCCCTCCGGGGGGGACGGAAACACCATATATTTT. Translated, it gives CASSPSGGDGNTIYF.

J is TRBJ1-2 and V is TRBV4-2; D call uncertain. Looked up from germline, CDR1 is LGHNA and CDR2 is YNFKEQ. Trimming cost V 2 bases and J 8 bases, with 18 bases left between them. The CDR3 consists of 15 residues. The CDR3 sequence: CASSQPDGEPGGYTF. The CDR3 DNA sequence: TGTGCCAGCAGCCAACCGGACGGGGAACCGGGGGGCTACACCTTC.

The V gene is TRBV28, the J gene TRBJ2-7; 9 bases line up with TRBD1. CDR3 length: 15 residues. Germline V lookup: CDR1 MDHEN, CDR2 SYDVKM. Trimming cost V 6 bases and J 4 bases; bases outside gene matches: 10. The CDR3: CASRSAGTGYYEQYF. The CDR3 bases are TGTGCCAGCAGATCAGCCGGGACAGGGTATTACGAGCAGTACTTC.

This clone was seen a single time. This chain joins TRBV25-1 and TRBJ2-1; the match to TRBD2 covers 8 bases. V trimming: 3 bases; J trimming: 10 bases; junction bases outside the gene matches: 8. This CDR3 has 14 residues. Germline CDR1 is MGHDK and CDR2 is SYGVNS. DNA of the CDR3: TGTGCCAGCAGTGACCGAGGAGGCGGGAGGGAGCAGTTCTTC. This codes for CASSDRGGGREQFF.

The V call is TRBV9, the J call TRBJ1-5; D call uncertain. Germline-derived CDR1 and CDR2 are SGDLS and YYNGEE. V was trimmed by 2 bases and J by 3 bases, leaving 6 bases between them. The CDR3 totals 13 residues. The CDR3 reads CASSVSPNQPQHF. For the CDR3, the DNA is TGTGCCAGCAGCGTGAGCCCCAATCAGCCCCAGCATTTT.

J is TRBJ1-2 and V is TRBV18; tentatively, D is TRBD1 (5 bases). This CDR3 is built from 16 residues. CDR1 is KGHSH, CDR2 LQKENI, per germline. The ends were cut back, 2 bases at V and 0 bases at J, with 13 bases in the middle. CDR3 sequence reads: CASSPWGEISNYGYTF. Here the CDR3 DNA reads TGTGCCAGCTCACCATGGGGGGAGATCTCTAACTATGGCTACACCTTC. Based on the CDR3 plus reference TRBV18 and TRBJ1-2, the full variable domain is NAGVMQNPRHLVRRRGQEARLRCSPMKGHSHVYWYRQLPEEGLKFMVYLQKENIIDESGMPKERFSAEFPKEGPSILRIQQVVRGDSAAYFCASSPWGEISNYGYTFGSGTRLTVV.